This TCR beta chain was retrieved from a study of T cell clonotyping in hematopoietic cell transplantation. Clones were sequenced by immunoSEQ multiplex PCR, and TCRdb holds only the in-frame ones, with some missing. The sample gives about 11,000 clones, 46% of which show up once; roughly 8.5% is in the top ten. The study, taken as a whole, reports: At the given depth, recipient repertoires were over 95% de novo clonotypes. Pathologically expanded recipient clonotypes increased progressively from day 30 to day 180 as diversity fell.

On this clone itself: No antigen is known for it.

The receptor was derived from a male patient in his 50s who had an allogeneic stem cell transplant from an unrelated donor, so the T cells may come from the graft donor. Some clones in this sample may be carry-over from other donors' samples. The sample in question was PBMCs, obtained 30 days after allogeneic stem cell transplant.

CDR3 nucleotide sequence: TGCGCCAGCAGCCAAGAACGTACTGAAGCTTTCTTT. It codes for CASSQERTEAFF. The chain combines TRBV4-1 with TRBJ1-1; D is undetermined. The CDR3 is made up of 12 amino acids. V gave up 0 bases and J gave up 5 bases, with 4 bases separating them. Germline V gene lookup returns CDR1 MGHRA and CDR2 YSYEKL.